What follows is one TCR beta chain and its context. The CDR3 contains 14 residues. CDR1 is DFQATT, CDR2 SNEGSKA, per germline (reference sequence). Trimming removed 3 bases at V and 5 bases at J, with 14 bases between. This record comes from a study of T cells in Graves' hyperthyroidism and ophthalmopathy. TCR beta CDR3 regions were amplified from RNA transcripts. First-round RT-PCR of the TCR CDR3 relied on the HTBI primer set. TCRdb itself ran the multiplex PCR reads through MiXCR, one entry per CDR3 protein. The top ten clones hold 60% to 70% of a sample with about 130,000 distinct CDR3 sequences, roughly a fifth of them seen once.

This chain links TRBV20-1 with TRBJ2-1; a weak D match, TRBD2 (6 bases). The receptor was isolated from a woman aged 50 to 65 with Graves' hyperthyroidism that later progressed to Graves' ophthalmopathy. The specimen was blood. The CDR3 nucleotides are TGCAGTGCTAGTGGGACTCTGTGGGACAATGAGCAGTTCTTC. This codes for CSASGTLWDNEQFF.